This T cell receptor (beta chain) comes out of a study of response to subunit inactivated influenza vaccine. This clonotype was seen more than once but under ten times. Its target is not known. V was cut by 6 bases and J by 2 bases, with 11 bases left in between. CDR3 length equals 13 residues. Germline loops: CDR1 MDHEN, CDR2 SYDVKM. General study results and limits: Researchers suggested that each seasonal influenza vaccination recruits few new T cells.

TCRdb independently ran MiXCR on the RT-PCR reads; one entry per CDR3 protein. The sample records roughly 700,000 distinct CDR3 sequences, roughly 14% being singletons. The TCR originated in a man between 50 and 59 years old who received an inactivated influenza vaccine. The sequences come from PBMCs from blood, collected roughly 12 days after vaccination. The chain links TRBV28 to TRBJ2-7, with D perhaps TRBD2 (6 bases). CDR3 coding DNA: TGTGCCAGCAGGAAGACTAGAACCTACGAGCAGTACTTC. It codes for CASRKTRTYEQYF. The whole variable domain, remainder taken from reference TRBV28 and TRBJ2-7, is DVKVTQSSRYLVKRTGEKVFLECVQDMDHENMFWYRQDPGLGLRLIYFSYDVKMKEKGDIPEGYSVSREKKERFSLILESASTNQTSMYLCASRKTRTYEQYFGPGTRLTVT.